This is a list of T cell receptor beta chains from one sample in a study of OX40 agonist ivuxolimab in advanced cancers. Here immunoSEQ multiplex PCR was the method, and the copy in TCRdb shows in-frame clones only, minus some. The table lists 95,000 to 150,000 clones, approximately 92% of them singletons. The starting material was CD4+ or CD8+ T cells sorted from blood, obtained in a trial of the OX40 agonist ivuxolimab. The receptor source for this set is an adult with an advanced solid tumor such as melanoma, head and neck, liver or kidney cancer. The CDR3 runs from the conserved cysteine through the conserved F or W. Each record gives: V gene, CDR3 protein.

>TRBV19
CASSWQDNQPQHF
>TRBV5-4
CASSGGGGIRNTEAFF
>TRBV7-2
CASSTGGLAGGGGELFF
>TRBV5-1
CASSPRDRLYGYTF
>TRBV11-3
CASSLMGQRNNEQFF
>TRBV9
CASSVVDIGQVPDTQYF
>TRBV5-1
CASSLGRRSGANVLTF
>TRBV7-3
CASSLVPGTGELFF
>TRBV19
CASSIGRGSDTQYF
>TRBV6-6
CASNTGLGNQPQHF
>TRBV7-8
CASSPRDKVLDTQYF
>TRBV5-1
CASSLDRHYNSPLHF
>TRBV19
CASSIDGITGGYNEQFF
>TRBV7-9
CASSLAGGIHGYTF
>TRBV7-2
CASSSLAGSSYEQYF
>TRBV6-6
CASSYEGNTEAFF
>TRBV28
CASSPGYGYTF
>TRBV11-3
CASSVTGSTPTDTQYF
>TRBV5-6
CASSGDVLSYEQYF
>TRBV28
CASIAQGHIDNSPLHF
>TRBV7-8
CASSSTLNTEAFF
>TRBV7-9
CASSEAGVLGNQPQHF
>TRBV2
CASSDRGGGANVLTF
>TRBV11-2
CASSFSGQSNNEQFF
>TRBV14
CASSPGLAGVEPDTQYF
>TRBV10-1
CASSEGTGTQPQHF
>TRBV10-3
CAISESSQETQYF
>TRBV7-8
CASSPGLAGADTQYF
>TRBV2
CASGKAGGPYEQYF
>TRBV10-3
CAISERAGTYQETQYF
>TRBV18
CASSPGAARDEQFF
>TRBV7-2
CASSQFWRENEKLFF
>TRBV11-2
CASSLDRGRETQYF
>TRBV6-1
CASISQGRETQYF
>TRBV7-8
CASSRDRAYEQYF
>TRBV6-1
CASSVTGAFF
>TRBV5-6
CASSFWQGAYNSPLHF
>TRBV7-3
CASSPSGTTPRGQETQYF
>TRBV10-3
CAISRTTSEQYF
>TRBV18
CASSPTDEYGYTF
>TRBV25-1
CASNGGWGTEAFF
>TRBV5-4
CASSPAQGASSYEQYF
>TRBV10-3
CAIGQYDYGYTF
>TRBV9
CASSARTSTSTDTQYF
>TRBV6-5
CASRRTSSYTQYF